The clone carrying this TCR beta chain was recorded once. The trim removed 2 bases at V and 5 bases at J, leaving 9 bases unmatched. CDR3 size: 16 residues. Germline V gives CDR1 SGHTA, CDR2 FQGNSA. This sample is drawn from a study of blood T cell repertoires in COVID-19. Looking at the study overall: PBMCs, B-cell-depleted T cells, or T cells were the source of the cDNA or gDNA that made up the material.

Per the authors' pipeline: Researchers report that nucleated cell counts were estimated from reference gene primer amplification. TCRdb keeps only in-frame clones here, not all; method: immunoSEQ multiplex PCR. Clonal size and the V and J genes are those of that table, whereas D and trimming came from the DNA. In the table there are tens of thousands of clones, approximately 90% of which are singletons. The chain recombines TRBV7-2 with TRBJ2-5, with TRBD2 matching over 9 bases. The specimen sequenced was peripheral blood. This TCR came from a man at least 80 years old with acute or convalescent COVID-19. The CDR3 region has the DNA TGTGCCAGCAGCTTAAGGGCGGGGGGGCCTGGTGAGACCCAGTACTTC. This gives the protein CASSLRAGGPGETQYF.